This T cell receptor beta chain was documented in a study of cytomegalovirus exposure and HLA in healthy donors. Trimming took 2 bases from V and 4 from J; bases not matched to a gene: 8. This CDR3 spans 17 amino acids. CDR1 and CDR2 from the germline V gene are SGHVS and FQNEAQ. Method: immunoSEQ multiplex PCR; TCRdb's copy keeps in-frame clones and lacks some. There are 150,000 to 200,000 clones in the sample; around 80% occur only once, and around 1.3% lies in the top ten. Input material: PBMCs. The chain joins TRBV7-8 to TRBJ2-7; TRBD2 matches at 13 bases. This TCR derives from a woman aged 25 to 39 in good health and CMV-seronegative. The CDR3 DNA reads as TGTGCCAGCAGCTTAATCGGGACTAGCGGGACACTGTACGAGCAGTACTTC. Translating gives CASSLIGTSGTLYEQYF.